One and the same sample provided the 24 T cell receptor beta chains below, sequenced in a study of cytomegalovirus exposure and HLA in healthy donors. The PCR made use of 60 Vbeta and 13 Jbeta primers. This table comes from immunoSEQ multiplex PCR, and its TCRdb copy is limited to in-frame clones, with some not included. The table has fewer than 250,000 clones, more than 60% seen once. Input material: PBMCs. Every receptor here comes from a man aged 40-49 years in good health and CMV-seronegative.

In its sample, this clone was seen once. This chain uses TRBV23-1 with TRBJ1-1; D unresolved. TRBV23-1 is marked as an open reading frame, function uncertain. Trimming stripped 5 bases from V and 3 bases from J, with 19 bases between. This CDR3 spans 16 amino acids. The CDR3 DNA sequence: TGCGCCAGCAGTGGGGAGGTGTTAGCCCAACACACTGAAGCTTTCTTT. Protein sequence: CASSGEVLAQHTEAFF.

This clone was seen only a few times. The gene calls are TRBV5-6 and TRBJ2-3; 7 bases fit TRBD2. The CDR3 is 15 amino acids. CDR1 is SGHDT, CDR2 YYEEEE, per germline. With V trimmed by 2 bases and J by 6 bases, 9 bases remained unmatched. CDR3 coding DNA: TGTGCCAGCAGCTTAGATGCGGGAGTGAGGGATACGCAGTATTTT. Translating it yields CASSLDAGVRDTQYF.

The chain recombines TRBV7-3 with TRBJ2-3, with a weak D call TRBD2 (5 bases). There are 15 residues in the CDR3. V was cut by 4 bases and J by 6 bases, with 17 bases left in between. Looked up from germline, CDR1 is SGHTA and CDR2 is FQGTGA. The CDR3 is CASSSLGLGFDTQYF. CDR3 DNA: TGTGCCAGCAGCTCACTAGGGTTAGGGTTCGATACGCAGTATTTT.

This chain links TRBV6-6 with TRBJ1-1, with D possibly matching TRBD1 (5 bases). With 5 bases removed from V and 8 bases from J, the gap between germline ends came to 18 bases. Per germline, CDR1 MNHNY and CDR2 SVGAGI (reference sequence). The CDR3 is 14 residues long. The CDR3 nucleotides read TGTGCCAGCAGTCCAGGGCGGGGACTGGCCGAAGCTTTCTTT. Protein: CASSPGRGLAEAFF.

The V gene is TRBV5-6, the J gene TRBJ2-1; D possibly corresponds to TRBD2 (6 bases). Germline V gene data show CDR1 as SGHDT and CDR2 as YYEEEE. The V and J ends lost 2 bases and 5 bases respectively, with 14 bases between them. The CDR3 is made up of 15 amino acids. The CDR3 sequence: CASSFRRGRNNEQFF. Here the CDR3 DNA reads TGTGCCAGCAGCTTCCGGCGGGGTAGGAACAATGAGCAGTTCTTC.

The chain carries TRBV5-1 and TRBJ2-7; 7 bases are a match to TRBD1. J was trimmed by 6 bases and V by 0 bases; bases with no gene match: 3. This CDR3 is 13 amino acids long. Looked up from germline, CDR1 is SGHRS and CDR2 is YFSETQ. This chain's CDR3 is CASSLDRGREQYF. Written as DNA, the CDR3 is TGCGCCAGCAGCTTGGACAGGGGCCGCGAGCAGTACTTC.

This clone has only a few counts. The V and J genes are TRBV12-5 and TRBJ2-7; D is ambiguous. This CDR3 comprises 13 residues. V shed 5 bases and J shed 0 bases, with 8 bases lying between them. CDR1 is LGHNT, CDR2 FRNRAP, per germline. CDR3 residues: CASGAPGSYEQYF. CDR3 nucleotides: TGTGCTAGTGGTGCCCCGGGCTCCTACGAGCAGTACTTC.

Points on this clone: Other nucleotide sequences from this sample produce the same CDR3. V usage is TRBV9 and J usage is TRBJ2-7; D possibly corresponds to TRBD2 (6 bases). The germline V gene has CDR1 SGDLS and CDR2 YYNGEE. The CDR3 runs 14 residues. Trimming shortened V by 2 bases and J by 0 bases, and 9 bases separated the two germline ends. Here the CDR3 DNA reads TGTGCCAGCAGCGTCGGAGGGAGCTCCTACGAGCAGTACTTC. Amino acids: CASSVGGSSYEQYF.

In DNA, the CDR3 is TGTGCCTGGAGTGTGCCCCGACTAGCGGCCGGGGAGCTGTTTTTT. It is translated as CAWSVPRLAAGELFF. This chain joins TRBV30 and TRBJ2-2, with 9 bases aligning to TRBD2. Germline-derived CDR1 and CDR2 are GTSNPN and SVGIG (reference sequence). CDR3 length: 15 amino acids. Losses at the gene ends were 0 bases for V and 6 bases for J; bases not matched to a gene: 5.

This chain joins TRBV30 and TRBJ1-4; 8 bases match TRBD1. The CDR3 is made up of 13 amino acids. Trimming removed 1 base from V and 7 bases from J; junction bases left unmatched: 2. CDR1 GTSNPN and CDR2 SVGIG come from the germline V gene (reference sequence). This CDR3 is CAWSGQGPEKLFF. The CDR3 DNA follows: TGTGCCTGGAGTGGACAGGGGCCTGAAAAACTGTTTTTT.

The gene calls are TRBV5-1 and TRBJ2-7; 10 bases are shared with TRBD2. CDR3 length: 18 amino acids. Germline V gives CDR1 SGHRS, CDR2 YFSETQ. The ends lost 0 bases at V and 4 bases at J; junction bases unmatched: 13. CDR3 bases: TGCGCCAGCAGCTTGGTAGCTAGCGGGAGAGAAATGCCATACGAGCAGTACTTC. This translates into CASSLVASGREMPYEQYF.

This chain connects TRBV27 to TRBJ2-7, with D perhaps matching TRBD1 (6 bases). The ends were cut back, 8 bases at V and 3 bases at J, with 14 bases in the middle. The germline CDR1 and CDR2 sequences are MNHEY and SMNVEV (reference sequence). The CDR3 runs to 13 residues. The CDR3 loop is CASPKQGNYEQYF. The CDR3 DNA sequence: TGTGCCAGCCCAAAACAGGGTAACTACGAGCAGTACTTC.

V usage is TRBV7-8 and J usage is TRBJ1-5; 7 bases fit TRBD1. V lost 1 base to trimming and J lost 6 bases; unmatched junction nucleotides: 3. This CDR3 is built from 14 residues. Germline values: CDR1 SGHVS, CDR2 FQNEAQ. Here the CDR3 DNA reads TGTGCCAGCAGCTTAGAGGCAGGGGGTCAGCCCCAGCATTTT. Amino acid sequence: CASSLEAGGQPQHF. Looking up the rest from reference TRBV7-8 and TRBJ1-5 gives the full variable domain: GAGVSQSPRYKVAKRGQDVALRCDPISGHVSLFWYQQALGQGPEFLTYFQNEAQLDKSGLPSDRFFAERPEGSVSTLKIQRTQQEDSAVYLCASSLEAGGQPQHFGDGTRLSIL.

CDR3 coding DNA: TGTGCAAGCAACCAGGGGGCCGCTGAAGCTTTCTTT. Translation gives CASNQGAAEAFF. V and J are TRBV30 and TRBJ1-1; 8 nucleotides agree with TRBD1. CDR1 and CDR2 from the germline V gene are GTSNPN and SVGIG (reference sequence). The CDR3 is 12 residues long.

The chain has TRBV7-2 and TRBJ2-3; D is unclear. The CDR3 has 12 amino acids. The V end lost 3 bases, the J end lost 4 bases, and 5 bases lay between the germline ends. Germline assignment: CDR1 SGHTA and CDR2 FQGNSA. The CDR3 DNA reads as TGTGCCAGCAGCTTCCAGTCAGATACGCAGTATTTT. Residues: CASSFQSDTQYF.

V and J are TRBV19 and TRBJ2-5, with 8 bases aligning to TRBD1. Germline assignment: CDR1 LNHDA and CDR2 SQIVND (reference sequence). The CDR3 runs 16 residues. Unmatched junction bases numbered 10, after V lost 6 bases and J lost 1 base. CDR3: CASRPRGRIAQETQYF. The CDR3 DNA sequence: TGTGCCAGTAGACCCAGGGGGCGAATAGCCCAAGAGACCCAGTACTTC.

J is TRBJ1-4 and V is TRBV4-2, with D perhaps TRBD1 (5 bases). V lost 0 bases, J lost 7 bases, and 12 bases lay in between. This CDR3 has 15 amino acids. Germline values: CDR1 LGHNA, CDR2 YNFKEQ. CDR3 nucleotide sequence: TGTGCCAGCAGCCAAGATTCGGGGGGAGGTGAAAAACTGTTTTTT. This codes for CASSQDSGGGEKLFF.

The chain joins TRBV27 to TRBJ2-2, with TRBD1 matching over 7 bases. This CDR3 comprises 17 residues. V was clipped by 5 bases and J by 1 base; unmatched bases: 10. Germline V gene lookup returns CDR1 MNHEY and CDR2 SMNVEV (reference sequence). CDR3 bases: TGTGCCAGCAGTAGCTACCGGGACAGAGAGAACACCGGGGAGCTGTTTTTT. Residues: CASSSYRDRENTGELFF.

This clone has a handful of counts. Other DNA sequences of this sample code for an identical CDR3. The chain combines TRBV7-2 with TRBJ1-3; D is ambiguous. Trimming removed 0 bases from V and 0 bases from J, with 6 bases in between. This CDR3 comprises 15 residues. Germline assignment: CDR1 SGHTA and CDR2 FQGNSA. CDR3 coding DNA: TGTGCCAGCAGCTTAGCCGCAGTCTCTGGAAACACCATATATTTT. The encoded protein is CASSLAAVSGNTIYF. Using reference TRBV7-2 and TRBJ1-3 for the parts outside the CDR3, the full variable domain is GAGVSQSPSNKVTEKGKDVELRCDPISGHTALYWYRQSLGQGLEFLIYFQGNSAPDKSGLPSDRFSAERTGGSVSTLTIQRTQQEDSAVYLCASSLAAVSGNTIYFGEGSWLTVV.

The rearrangement uses TRBV6-4 and TRBJ2-2; a weak D match, TRBD1 (6 bases). Germline CDR1 is MRHNA and CDR2 is SNTAGT. V was cut by 2 bases and J by 3 bases, with 10 bases left in between. The length of the CDR3 is 15 residues. DNA for the CDR3: TGTGCCAGCAGTGACAAGCAGGGGCACACCGGGGAGCTGTTTTTT. This translates into CASSDKQGHTGELFF.

V and J are TRBV29-1 and TRBJ1-3, with 8 bases identical to TRBD1. Looked up from germline, CDR1 is SQVTM and CDR2 is ANQGSEA. This CDR3 contains 15 residues. The junction had 4 bases not matched to a gene; V was cut back by 0 bases and J by 3 bases. CDR3 sequence: CSVEDRQGFGNTIYF. CDR3 coding DNA: TGCAGCGTTGAAGATAGACAGGGGTTTGGAAACACCATATATTTT. Full variable domain (missing parts from reference TRBV29-1 and TRBJ1-3): SAVISQKPSRDICQRGTSLTIQCQVDSQVTMMFWYRQQPGQSLTLIATANQGSEATYESGFVIDKFPISRPNLTFSTLTVSNMSPEDSSIYLCSVEDRQGFGNTIYFGEGSWLTVV.

This clone showed up just once. The chain is built from TRBV13 and TRBJ1-5, with D possibly TRBD1 on 5 matching bases. There are 13 residues in the CDR3. Germline values: CDR1 PRHDT, CDR2 FYEKMQ (reference sequence). Trimming pared 6 bases from V and 5 bases from J, leaving 11 bases between. CDR3 sequence: CASSPDRHQPQHF. Here the CDR3 DNA reads TGTGCCAGCAGTCCAGACAGACATCAGCCCCAGCATTTT.

The chain employs TRBV27 and TRBJ2-7, with 16 bases aligning to TRBD2. The CDR3 contains 16 residues. Germline V gene lookup returns CDR1 MNHEY and CDR2 SMNVEV (reference sequence). The V segment lost 3 bases and the J segment 5 bases; nucleotides outside the gene matches: 4. In DNA, the CDR3 is TGTGCCAGCAGTTTGGGACTAGCGGGAGGGCCCAACGAGCAGTACTTC. Its protein product is CASSLGLAGGPNEQYF.

CDR3 amino acids: CASSLGYGGANQPQHF. The DNA of the CDR3 is TGTGCCAGCAGTTTAGGGTACGGGGGGGCGAATCAGCCCCAGCATTTT. The rearrangement uses TRBV28 and TRBJ1-5; D perhaps matches TRBD1 (6 bases). Trimming left V 2 bases short and J 4 bases short, with 15 bases between. The CDR3 is 16 amino acids. The germline V gene has CDR1 MDHEN and CDR2 SYDVKM.